Reported below is one TCR beta chain. What it recognizes is unknown. This sample is part of a study of T cell responses to AZD1222 COVID-19 vaccine. The study's findings and limits: CD4 TCRs covered the whole spike, strongest at regions 160-218 and 743-854.

Some clones are missing from TCRdb's copy, which holds only in-frame ones; the method was immunoSEQ multiplex PCR. Among some 150,000 clones listed, 85% to 90% were seen once. V gave up 10 bases and J gave up 1 base, with 7 bases separating them. The CDR3 spans 11 residues. Looked up from germline, CDR1 is ENHRY and CDR2 is SYGVKD. The gene calls are TRBV10-3 and TRBJ1-1; no reliable D call. The TCR comes from an adult who received the AZD1222 COVID-19 vaccine. This sample comprised peripheral blood, obtained 28 days after the second AZD1222 dose. CDR3 sequence reads: CATQKNTEAFF. CDR3 nucleotides: TGTGCCACCCAGAAGAACACTGAAGCTTTCTTT.